The 8 T cell receptor beta chains presented below share a single source sample, sequenced in a study of T-cell memory formation after mild COVID-19. TCRdb redid the calling of the 5' RACE reads with MiXCR, one entry per CDR3 protein. Of roughly 310,000 distinct CDR3 sequences listed, less than 20% were seen once; the top ten hold over 20%. The sample taken for sequencing was PBMCs or a T cell subset sorted from them (not recorded which). The receptors were gathered from a man between 18 and 35 years old who had mild COVID-19 (a few samples of this study predate the infection). Cell type and time point are not known.

This clonotype was counted only a few times. The chain links TRBV3-1 to TRBJ1-2, with D possibly matching TRBD1 (6 bases). The germline V and J ends were trimmed by 4 bases and 4 bases, with 16 bases remaining between them. This CDR3 contains 15 residues. Germline loops: CDR1 LGHDT, CDR2 YNNKEL (reference sequence). CDR3 coding DNA: TGTGCCAGCAGCCCCTACCGGACAGAAATCTATGGCTACACCTTC. It yields the protein CASSPYRTEIYGYTF.

The CDR3 reads CASSLYRTNTGELFF. As DNA, the CDR3 is TGTGCCAGTAGTCTTTACAGGACGAACACCGGGGAGCTGTTTTTT. The chain recombines TRBV19 with TRBJ2-2; the D gene is possibly TRBD1 (5 bases). Germline-derived CDR1 and CDR2 are LNHDA and SQIVND (reference sequence). The CDR3 runs 15 residues. The ends were cut back, 5 bases at V and 0 bases at J, with 10 bases in the middle.

The chain joins TRBV6-6 to TRBJ2-5; 8 bases are a match to TRBD1. The germline CDR1 and CDR2 sequences are MNHNY and SVGAGI (reference sequence). Trimming took 6 bases from V and 5 from J; bases not matched to a gene: 8. The CDR3 runs 14 residues. This chain's CDR3 is CASRLQGAAETQYF. Written as DNA, the CDR3 is TGTGCCAGCAGACTCCAGGGGGCTGCGGAGACCCAGTACTTC.

The chain has TRBV20-1 and TRBJ1-5; D uncertain. V dropped 1 base and J dropped 3 bases, with 10 bases sitting between them. CDR1 and CDR2 from the germline V gene are DFQATT and SNEGSKA (reference sequence). The CDR3 loop spans 14 amino acids. For the CDR3, the DNA is TGCAGTGCTAGAGTGAGGAGGGACAATCAGCCCCAGCATTTT. Translated, it gives CSARVRRDNQPQHF.

The chain joins TRBV3-1 to TRBJ2-7, with D tentatively TRBD2 (7 bases). Germline CDR1 and CDR2: LGHDT and YNNKEL (reference sequence). V shed 3 bases and J shed 4 bases, with 10 bases lying between them. The CDR3 is made up of 13 amino acids. The CDR3 is CASSQRGGYEQYV. The CDR3 bases are TGTGCCAGCAGCCAGAGGGGGGGATACGAGCAGTACGTC.

This clonotype was seen only a few times. The chain recombines TRBV4-1 with TRBJ2-1, with D possibly being TRBD2 (5 bases). The CDR3 has 14 residues. Trimming left V 0 bases short and J 3 bases short, with 6 bases between. CDR1 is MGHRA and CDR2 is YSYEKL in the germline V gene. The CDR3: CASSQEGGYNEQFF. The CDR3 nucleotides read TGCGCCAGCAGCCAAGAAGGAGGCTACAATGAGCAGTTCTTC.

This sequence joins TRBV5-1 and TRBJ1-2; D not resolved. V lost 1 base to trimming and J lost 7 bases, with 17 bases between them. The length of the CDR3 is 15 residues. Germline V gene lookup returns CDR1 SGHRS and CDR2 YFSETQ. The CDR3 DNA follows: TGCGCCAGCAGCTTGAGGGAGACCGGAGGAAGTGGCTACACCTTC. Translated: CASSLRETGGSGYTF.

The sample holds a few counts of this clonotype. The V and J genes are TRBV4-1 and TRBJ1-3; maybe TRBD1 (5 bases). This CDR3 region has 15 residues. Germline CDR1 is MGHRA and CDR2 is YSYEKL. V gave up 2 bases and J gave up 0 bases, with 8 bases separating them. Here the CDR3 DNA reads TGCGCCAGCAGCCAACCGACAGCCTCTGGAAACACCATATATTTT. It codes for CASSQPTASGNTIYF.